These 13 T cell receptor beta chains came from one sample sequenced in a study of blood T cell repertoires in COVID-19. TCRdb's table, derived via immunoSEQ multiplex PCR, lists solely in-frame clones and lacks some. Here the sample spans about 130,000 clones, about four fifths being singletons. Sequenced sample: PBMCs or T cells enriched from blood (not recorded which). These receptors were obtained from a man aged 45-60 years who had recovered from COVID-19.

The V gene is TRBV10-3, the J gene TRBJ2-2; no definite D call. Looked up from germline, CDR1 is ENHRY and CDR2 is SYGVKD. With 0 bases removed from V and 8 bases from J, the gap between germline ends came to 4 bases. The CDR3 length is 12 residues. This CDR3 reads CAISESSGELFF. The CDR3 DNA follows: TGTGCCATCAGTGAGTCATCTGGGGAGCTGTTTTTT.

The V call is TRBV3-1 (or the pseudogene TRBV3-2), the J call TRBJ1-5; 7 bases are a match to TRBD1. CDR1 is LGHDT and CDR2 is YNNKEL in the germline V gene (reference sequence). V lost 0 bases and J lost 7; bases outside the gene matches: 12. The CDR3 is 17 residues long. CDR3 loop: CASSQDLAVAGGQPQHF. The CDR3 coding sequence is TGTGCCAGCAGCCAAGATCTCGCTGTGGCAGGGGGGCAGCCCCAGCATTTT.

The CDR3 loop is CASSLQGTRSGNTIYF. In DNA, the CDR3 is TGCGCCAGCAGCTTGCAGGGTACAAGGTCTGGAAACACCATATATTTT. The gene calls are TRBV5-1 and TRBJ1-3; D perhaps matches TRBD1 (5 bases). Trimming left V 1 base short and J 1 base short, with 12 bases between. The CDR3 totals 16 residues. Germline CDR1 reads SGHRS; CDR2 reads YFSETQ.

The genes are TRBV10-3 and TRBJ2-2; 9 bases line up with TRBD2. Per the germline V gene, CDR1 is ENHRY and CDR2 is SYGVKD. V dropped 5 bases and J dropped 3; count of bases not matched to a gene: 4. The CDR3 runs 15 residues. The CDR3 sequence: CAISQGGRDTGELFF. The CDR3 DNA sequence: TGTGCCATCAGTCAGGGCGGGAGGGACACCGGGGAGCTGTTTTTT.

This sequence joins TRBV9 and TRBJ2-5, with TRBD1 identical over 8 bases. The CDR3 sequence is 16 residues long. V lost 2 bases to trimming and J lost 2 bases; unmatched junction nucleotides: 8. Germline lookup yields CDR1 SGDLS and CDR2 YYNGEE. Here the CDR3 DNA reads TGTGCCAGCAGCGTCGACAGGGGATACGTTCAAGAGACCCAGTACTTC. It encodes CASSVDRGYVQETQYF.

This sequence joins TRBV19 and TRBJ2-7; D is perhaps TRBD1 (5 bases). This CDR3 spans 12 amino acids. V was shortened by 7 bases and J by 2 bases, with 9 bases between the two germline ends. The germline V gene encodes CDR1 LNHDA and CDR2 SQIVND (reference sequence). In DNA, the CDR3 is TGTGCCAGTAAAGGGGTCGCCTACGAGCAGTACTTC. This gives the protein CASKGVAYEQYF.

This chain links TRBV19 with TRBJ1-2; 8 bases are shared with TRBD1. J gave up 3 bases and V 5 bases, and 5 bases lay outside the gene matches. CDR3 length: 14 amino acids. Germline values: CDR1 LNHDA, CDR2 SQIVND (reference sequence). The CDR3: CASSPGTGDYGYTF. The CDR3 nucleotides read TGTGCCAGTAGTCCGGGGACAGGAGACTATGGCTACACCTTC.

The gene calls are TRBV10-3 and TRBJ1-2; 8 positions agree with TRBD1. Trimming at V came to 3 bases and at J to 4 bases, leaving 4 bases not matched to a gene. The CDR3 consists of 14 residues. Germline lookup yields CDR1 ENHRY and CDR2 SYGVKD. The CDR3 loop reads CAISEHDRGYGYTF. The CDR3 nucleotides are TGTGCCATCAGTGAACATGACAGGGGCTATGGCTACACCTTC.

V is TRBV4-3 and J is TRBJ1-6, with 7 bases aligning to TRBD1. The CDR3 runs to 14 residues. V was clipped by 4 bases and J by 6 bases; unmatched bases: 3. Per germline, CDR1 LGHNA and CDR2 YSLEER. The CDR3 DNA reads as TGCGCCAGCAGCCGACAGGGCTTTAATTCACCCCTCCACTTT. Protein sequence: CASSRQGFNSPLHF.

This sequence joins TRBV18 and TRBJ2-1; D gene unclear. V was cut by 0 bases and J by 7 bases, with 7 bases left in between. Germline V lookup: CDR1 KGHSH, CDR2 LQKENI. The CDR3 runs to 13 residues. CDR3: CASSPPPVNEQFF. The CDR3, as DNA: TGTGCCAGCTCACCACCTCCCGTTAATGAGCAGTTCTTC.

This sequence joins TRBV18 and TRBJ2-7, with D tentatively TRBD2 (7 bases). The CDR3 runs to 16 residues. Germline loops: CDR1 KGHSH, CDR2 LQKENI. The germline V and J ends were trimmed by 1 base and 6 bases, with 19 bases remaining between them. The CDR3 DNA reads as TGTGCCAGCTCACCACAGGGCGGGGGCAGGGGCGGCGAGCAGTACTTC. This codes for CASSPQGGGRGGEQYF.

This chain connects TRBV24-1 to TRBJ2-3; weak D call: TRBD1 (6 bases). The germline V and J ends were trimmed by 1 base and 3 bases, with 10 bases remaining between them. The CDR3 length is 15 residues. Germline CDR1 KGHDR, CDR2 SFDVKD. Here the CDR3 reads CATSDFEGGTDTQYF. The CDR3 bases are TGTGCCACCAGTGATTTTGAAGGGGGTACAGATACGCAGTATTTT.

The chain is built from TRBV5-5 and TRBJ2-3; possibly TRBD2 for D (6 bases). CDR1 and CDR2 (germline): SGHKS, YYEKEE (reference sequence). Trimming removed 2 bases at V and 3 bases at J, with 7 bases between. The CDR3 contains 13 residues. Here the CDR3 reads CASSFRGTDTQYF. DNA of the CDR3: TGTGCCAGCAGCTTCCGGGGGACAGATACGCAGTATTTT.